This T cell receptor (beta chain) was observed in a study of blood T cell repertoires in COVID-19. The wider study: Sites across the United States, Italy and Spain contributed samples from acute and convalescent COVID-19.

As handled by the study authors: Estimation of nucleated cell counts was performed using reference gene primer amplification. Assay used: immunoSEQ multiplex PCR; TCRdb lists only in-frame clones, some missing. The V and J calls and clone size were taken over from that table, and D and trimming were inferred from the DNA. The table shows tens of thousands of clones, with about four fifths occurring only once. The CDR3 sequence is 17 residues long. Trimming cost V 1 base and J 1 base; bases outside gene matches: 5. CDR1 and CDR2 from the germline V gene are LGHNA and YNFKEQ. The V and J genes are TRBV4-2 and TRBJ1-5, with TRBD1 matching 9 bases. The TCR was taken from a man between 65 and 85 years old with COVID-19, enrolled during active disease. The specimen was peripheral blood. CDR3: CASSQGSGTGSNQPQHF. CDR3 bases: TGTGCCAGCAGCCAAGGTTCCGGGACAGGGAGCAATCAGCCCCAGCATTTT.